Given below is one TCR beta chain in context. The germline V and J ends were trimmed by 4 bases and 4 bases, with 13 bases remaining between them. The CDR3 extends over 15 amino acids. Germline V lookup: CDR1 LGHDT, CDR2 YNNKEL (reference sequence). This entry is derived from a study of blood T cell repertoires in COVID-19. As processed by the authors: The authors estimated nucleated cell counts from reference gene primer amplification. Libraries were prepared by immunoSEQ multiplex PCR; TCRdb keeps only in-frame clonotypes and omits some of them. From that table come the V and J calls and clone size; the DNA was used to work out D and trimming. This sample has about 120,000 clones, with around 86% found just once.

The TCR comes from a woman of 80 years or more with acute or convalescent COVID-19. Material for sequencing was peripheral blood. The chain uses TRBV3-1 (or the pseudogene TRBV3-2) and TRBJ1-4, with D possibly being TRBD1 (5 bases). The CDR3 sequence is CASSPSDSFNEKLFF. As DNA, the CDR3 is TGTGCCAGCAGCCCCTCCGACAGCTTTAATGAAAAACTGTTTTTT.